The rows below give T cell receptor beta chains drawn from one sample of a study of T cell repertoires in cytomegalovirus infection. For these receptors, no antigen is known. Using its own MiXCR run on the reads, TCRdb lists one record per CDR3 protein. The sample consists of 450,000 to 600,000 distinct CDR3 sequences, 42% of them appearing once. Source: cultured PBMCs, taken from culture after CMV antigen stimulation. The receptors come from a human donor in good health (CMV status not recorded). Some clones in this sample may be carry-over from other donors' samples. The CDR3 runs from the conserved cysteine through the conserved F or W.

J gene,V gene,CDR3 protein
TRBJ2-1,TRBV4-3,CASRGWPNNEQFF
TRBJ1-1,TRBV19,CASAGQMNTEAFF
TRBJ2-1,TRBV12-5,CASGVSLANEQFF
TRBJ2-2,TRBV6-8,CASRTGGTGELFF
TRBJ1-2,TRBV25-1,CASSEVGYGYTF
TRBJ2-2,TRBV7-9,CASTFAAGELFF
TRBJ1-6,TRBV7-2,CATAPGQGLTPLHF
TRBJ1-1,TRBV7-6,CASSPPQMGRSETEAFF
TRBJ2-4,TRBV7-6,CASSLELGTTSGAKNIQYF
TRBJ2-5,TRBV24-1,CATSARAAGETQYF
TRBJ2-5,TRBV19,CASSIVALAQETQYF
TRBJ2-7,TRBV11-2,CASSFWDDLPEQYF
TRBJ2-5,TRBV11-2,CASTLGSVAETQYF
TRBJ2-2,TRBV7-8,CASSLTWGSGELFF
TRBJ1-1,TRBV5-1,CASSLGQGMKSTEAFF
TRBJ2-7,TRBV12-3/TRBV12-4,CASKQGQDRSYEQYF
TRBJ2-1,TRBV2,CASSGQGGEQFF
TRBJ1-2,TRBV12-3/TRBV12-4,CASSFSGAGDYGYTF
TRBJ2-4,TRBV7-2,CASSLDQSSATIQYF
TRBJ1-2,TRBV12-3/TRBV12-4,CASSPQGQNIYGYTF
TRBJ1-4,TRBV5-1,CASSLGTGGNNEKLFF
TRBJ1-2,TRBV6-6,CASGRGSPYWGYTF
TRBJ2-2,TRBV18,CASSPPPDRNTGELFF
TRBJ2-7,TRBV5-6,CASSRWDRSYEQYF
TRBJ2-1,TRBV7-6,CASSPDSGPNNEQFF
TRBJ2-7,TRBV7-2,CASSPPGTAYEQYF
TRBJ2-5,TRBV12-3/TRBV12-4,CASSLGTSGGPETQYF
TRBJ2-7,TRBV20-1,CSASKGGSYEQYF
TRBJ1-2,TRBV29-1,CSGSLGDGYTF
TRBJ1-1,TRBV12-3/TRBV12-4,CASSLVDRGLAFF
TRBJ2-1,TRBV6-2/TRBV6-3,CAINARGNNEQFF
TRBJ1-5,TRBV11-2,CASSRQGSGGQPQHF
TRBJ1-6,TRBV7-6,CASSTRQGRDSPLHF
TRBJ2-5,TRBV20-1,CSAGAGPTLQETQYF
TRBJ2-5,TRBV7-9,CASSRIMGGLVAETQYF
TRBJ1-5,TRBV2,CASSEGGDQPQHF
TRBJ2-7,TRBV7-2,CASSETGVSYEQYF
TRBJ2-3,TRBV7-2,CASSSPAGGKGWGNTQYF
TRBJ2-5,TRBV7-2,CASSLWTSGSFNQETQYF
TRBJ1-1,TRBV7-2,CASSLSLEALRGEAFF
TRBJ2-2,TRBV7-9,CASDLRTANTGELFF
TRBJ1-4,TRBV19,CASTKTVATNEKLFF
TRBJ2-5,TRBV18,CASSPPLREETQYF
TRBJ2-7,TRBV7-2,CASSHRDRVYEQYF
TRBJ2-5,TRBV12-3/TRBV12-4,CASSSGGRPGETQYF
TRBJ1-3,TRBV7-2,CASSLWGAIGNTIYF
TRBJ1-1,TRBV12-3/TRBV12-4,CASSFPFGQINTEAFF
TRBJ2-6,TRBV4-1,CASSPIGGAANVLTF
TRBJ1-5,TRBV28,CASSLRSGWSNQPQHF
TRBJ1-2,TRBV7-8,CASSPTELYYGYTF
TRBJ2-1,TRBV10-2,CASSEPGLAARNEQFF
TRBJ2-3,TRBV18,CASSPGLEVVDTQYF
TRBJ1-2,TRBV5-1,CASSLNPGQGADGYTF
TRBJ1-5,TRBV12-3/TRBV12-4,CASSLYGNSNQPQHF